This T cell receptor (beta chain) was recorded in a study of graft-versus-host responses after intestinal transplantation. Study in general: Each transplant was multivisceral, liver-intestinal, or isolated intestinal. Anti-thymocyte globulin served as induction for all recipients, who then took tacrolimus and steroids for about 3 years. General study results and limits: Early HvG declines after transplant were associated with peak circulating GvH clone levels. Where graft-donor T cell macrochimerism was present, patients had high graft-versus-host to host-versus-graft clonal ratios in allografts.

About this clone: Its antigen is still unknown.

Trimming took off 3 bases at V and 1 base at J, with 9 bases between the two ends. Looked up from germline, CDR1 is MNHEY and CDR2 is SMNVEV (reference sequence). The CDR3 loop spans 15 amino acids. Sequencing used immunoSEQ multiplex PCR; TCRdb keeps in-frame clones, though not all of them. The sample lists about 120,000 clones, approximately 95% occurring once. The sequence came from a human donor who received an intestinal transplant. V is TRBV27 and J is TRBJ2-2, with D maybe TRBD2 (5 bases). The sequencing used unstimulated CD4+ T cells sorted from spleen or lymph node cells, collected before intestinal transplant. The CDR3: CASSLSGLNTGELFF. CDR3 nucleotides: TGTGCCAGCAGTTTGAGCGGTCTGAACACCGGGGAGCTGTTTTTT.